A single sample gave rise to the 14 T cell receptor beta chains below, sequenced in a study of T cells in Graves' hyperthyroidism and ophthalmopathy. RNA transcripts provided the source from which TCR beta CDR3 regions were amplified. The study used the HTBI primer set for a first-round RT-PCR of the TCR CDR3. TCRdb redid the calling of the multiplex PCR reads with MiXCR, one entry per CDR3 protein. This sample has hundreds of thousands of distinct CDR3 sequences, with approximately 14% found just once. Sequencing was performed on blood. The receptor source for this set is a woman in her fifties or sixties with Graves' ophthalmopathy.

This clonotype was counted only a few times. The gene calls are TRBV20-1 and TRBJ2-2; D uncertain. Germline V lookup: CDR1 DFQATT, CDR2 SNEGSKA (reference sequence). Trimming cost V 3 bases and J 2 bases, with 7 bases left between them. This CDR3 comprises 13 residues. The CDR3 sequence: CSASEENTGELFF. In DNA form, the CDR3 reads TGCAGTGCTAGTGAAGAAAACACCGGGGAGCTGTTTTTT.

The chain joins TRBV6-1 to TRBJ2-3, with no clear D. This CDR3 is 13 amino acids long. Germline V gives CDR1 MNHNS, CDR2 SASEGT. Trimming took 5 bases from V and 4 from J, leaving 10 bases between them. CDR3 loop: CASSYHHADTQYF. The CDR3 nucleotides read TGTGCCAGCAGTTATCACCACGCAGATACGCAGTATTTT.

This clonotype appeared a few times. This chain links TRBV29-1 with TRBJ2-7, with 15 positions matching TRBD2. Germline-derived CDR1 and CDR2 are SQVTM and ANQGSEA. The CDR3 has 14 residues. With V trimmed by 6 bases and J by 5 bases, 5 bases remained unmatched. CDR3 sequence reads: CSVQGLAGGNEQYF. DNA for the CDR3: TGCAGCGTCCAGGGACTAGCGGGAGGCAACGAGCAGTACTTC.

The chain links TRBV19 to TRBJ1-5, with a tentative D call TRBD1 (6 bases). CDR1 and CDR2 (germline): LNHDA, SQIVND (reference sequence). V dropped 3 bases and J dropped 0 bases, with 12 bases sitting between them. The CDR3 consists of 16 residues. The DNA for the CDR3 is TGTGCCAGTAGTATCCCCAGGGGACTTAGCAATCAGCCCCAGCATTTT. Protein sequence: CASSIPRGLSNQPQHF.

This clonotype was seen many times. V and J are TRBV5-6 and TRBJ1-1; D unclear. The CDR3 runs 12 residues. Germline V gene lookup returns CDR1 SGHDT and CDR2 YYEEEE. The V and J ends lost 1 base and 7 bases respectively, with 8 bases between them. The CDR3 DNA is TGTGCCAGCAGCTTGTCAATAAGTGAAGCTTTCTTT. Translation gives CASSLSISEAFF.

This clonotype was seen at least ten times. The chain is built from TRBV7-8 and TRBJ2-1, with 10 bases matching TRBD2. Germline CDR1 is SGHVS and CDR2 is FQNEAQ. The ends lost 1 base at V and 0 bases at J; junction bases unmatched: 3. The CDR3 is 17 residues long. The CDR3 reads CASSLVPSGSSYNEQFF. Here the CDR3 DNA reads TGTGCCAGCAGCTTAGTACCTAGCGGGAGCTCCTACAATGAGCAGTTCTTC.

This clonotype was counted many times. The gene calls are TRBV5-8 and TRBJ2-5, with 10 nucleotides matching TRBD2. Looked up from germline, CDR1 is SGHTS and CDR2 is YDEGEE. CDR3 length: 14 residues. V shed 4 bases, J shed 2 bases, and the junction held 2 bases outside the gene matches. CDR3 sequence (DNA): TGTGCCAGCAGCCTAGCGGGAGAACAAGAGACCCAGTACTTC. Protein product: CASSLAGEQETQYF.

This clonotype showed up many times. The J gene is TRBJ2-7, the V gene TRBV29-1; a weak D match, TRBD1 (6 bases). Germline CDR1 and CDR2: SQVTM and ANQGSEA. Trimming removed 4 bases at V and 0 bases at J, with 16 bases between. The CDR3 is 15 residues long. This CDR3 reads CSVGSYIQGSYEQYF. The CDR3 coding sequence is TGCAGCGTTGGGTCGTACATACAGGGCTCCTACGAGCAGTACTTC.

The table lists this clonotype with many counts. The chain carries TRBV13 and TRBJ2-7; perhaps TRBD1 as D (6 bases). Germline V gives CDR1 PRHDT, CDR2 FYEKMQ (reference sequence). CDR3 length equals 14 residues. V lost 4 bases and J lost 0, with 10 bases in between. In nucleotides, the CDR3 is TGTGCCAGCAGCTCCCGGGACAACTCCTACGAGCAGTACTTC. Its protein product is CASSSRDNSYEQYF.

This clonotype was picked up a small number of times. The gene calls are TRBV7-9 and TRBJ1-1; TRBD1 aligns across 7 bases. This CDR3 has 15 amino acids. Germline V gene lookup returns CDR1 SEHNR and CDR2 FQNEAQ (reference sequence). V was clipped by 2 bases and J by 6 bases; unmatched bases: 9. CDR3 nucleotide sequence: TGTGCCAGCAGCTTACCCTTGCAGGGGGTGGCTGAAGCTTTCTTT. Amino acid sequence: CASSLPLQGVAEAFF.

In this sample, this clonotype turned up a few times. Written as DNA, the CDR3 is TGTGCCAGCACCCGGGGACAGGGGTTCTCTGAAGCTTTCTTT. As protein: CASTRGQGFSEAFF. The chain joins TRBV6-1 to TRBJ1-1; 10 bases align to TRBD1. This CDR3 has 14 residues. Germline V gene data show CDR1 as MNHNS and CDR2 as SASEGT. After removal of 7 bases from V and 6 bases from J, the junction contained 8 bases not matched to a gene.

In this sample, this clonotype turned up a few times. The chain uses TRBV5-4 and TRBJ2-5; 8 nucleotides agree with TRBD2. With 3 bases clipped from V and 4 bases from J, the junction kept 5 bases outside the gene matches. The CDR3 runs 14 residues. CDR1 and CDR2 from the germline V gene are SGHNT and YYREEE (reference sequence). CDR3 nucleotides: TGTGCCAGCAGCTCCCGGACTAGCCCAGAGACCCAGTACTTC. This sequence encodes CASSSRTSPETQYF.

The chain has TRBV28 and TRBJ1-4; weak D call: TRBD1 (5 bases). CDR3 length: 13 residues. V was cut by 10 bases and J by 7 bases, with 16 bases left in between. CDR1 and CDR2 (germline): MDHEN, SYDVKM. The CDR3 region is CATLGLQGEKLFF. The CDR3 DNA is TGTGCCACCTTGGGACTGCAGGGTGAAAAACTGTTTTTT.

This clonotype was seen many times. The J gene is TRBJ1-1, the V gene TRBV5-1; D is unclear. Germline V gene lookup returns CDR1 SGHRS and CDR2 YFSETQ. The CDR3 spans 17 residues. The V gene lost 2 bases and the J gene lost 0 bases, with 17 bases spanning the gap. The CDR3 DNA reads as TGCGCCAGCAGCTTCATCAGTGGAAGACTCATGAACACTGAAGCTTTCTTT. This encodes CASSFISGRLMNTEAFF.